This T cell receptor (beta chain) was obtained from a study of CD8 T cells in ankylosing spondylitis. Study-level findings and limits: Some motif variants had been reported before (in reactive arthritis synovial fluid and blood). Disease-linked clones reportedly concentrated significantly in matched ankylosing spondylitis synovial fluid. It appeared that ankylosing spondylitis blood was characterized by a TCR beta motif of several highly homologous variants.

This clonotype occurred a few times. As yet, its antigen is unknown. TCRdb recomputed calls from the 5' RACE reads with MiXCR, one row per CDR3 protein. In the table there are about 240,000 distinct CDR3 sequences, 8.6% of which are singletons. CDR1 and CDR2 (germline): SQVTM, ANQGSEA. The CDR3 contains 16 residues. V lost 0 bases to trimming and J lost 1 base, with 13 bases between them. The chain links TRBV29-1 to TRBJ2-4; D not certain. The receptor was derived from a male donor with ankylosing spondylitis or in good health (not recorded which). Sequencing was done on a sample of blood, either unsorted or a sorted T cell fraction (not recorded which). CDR3 protein: CSVEDHSPRAKNIQYF. The CDR3 DNA follows: TGCAGCGTTGAAGATCATTCCCCCCGGGCCAAAAACATTCAGTACTTC. Complete variable domain (other parts from reference TRBV29-1 and TRBJ2-4): SAVISQKPSRDICQRGTSLTIQCQVDSQVTMMFWYRQQPGQSLTLIATANQGSEATYESGFVIDKFPISRPNLTFSTLTVSNMSPEDSSIYLCSVEDHSPRAKNIQYFGAGTRLSVL.